The next 22 T cell receptor beta chains were all read from a single sample in a study of human T cells and chemical hapten exposure. TCRdb re-derived calls from the RACE reads in MiXCR, one entry per CDR3 protein. The repertoire holds roughly 120,000 distinct CDR3 sequences, more than 7.5% seen once, with around 1.7% in the top ten. The time point was: healthy volunteer bleed at 2 weeks. The authors extracted total RNA from unfractionated whole blood. Material for sequencing was whole blood. The receptor set was obtained from a male donor in good health. Some clones in this sample may be carry-over from other donors' samples.

This sequence joins TRBV5-5 and TRBJ2-1, with a weak D call TRBD2 (6 bases). The CDR3 spans 17 residues. Trimming removed 4 bases at V and 0 bases at J, with 17 bases between. CDR1 and CDR2 (germline): SGHKS, YYEKEE (reference sequence). CDR3 coding DNA: TGTGCCAGCAGCCGCTCACTAGCTACGATCTCCTACAATGAGCAGTTCTTC. Translation gives CASSRSLATISYNEQFF.

V gene TRBV28 combines with J gene TRBJ2-7; 9 nucleotides agree with TRBD2. Per germline, CDR1 MDHEN and CDR2 SYDVKM. The ends lost 4 bases at V and 2 bases at J; junction bases unmatched: 9. This CDR3 is built from 16 residues. In DNA, the CDR3 is TGTGCCAGCAGTTCCTCGCCGACTAGCGGCGCCTACGAGCAGTACTTC. Protein: CASSSSPTSGAYEQYF.

The table lists this clonotype with a few counts. CDR3: CASSVDPSGGAKETQYF. The CDR3 DNA sequence: TGTGCCAGCAGCGTAGATCCCAGCGGGGGGGCAAAAGAGACCCAGTACTTC. V gene TRBV9 combines with J gene TRBJ2-5; 10 bases fit TRBD2. This CDR3 is 17 amino acids long. CDR1 is SGDLS, CDR2 YYNGEE, per germline. After removal of 0 bases from V and 3 bases from J, the junction contained 8 bases not matched to a gene.

The genes are TRBV12-3 or TRBV12-4 and TRBJ1-1; D not certain. Trimming left V 5 bases short and J 5 bases short, with 12 bases between. The CDR3 totals 13 residues. The CDR3 loop reads CASSPSVLTEAFF. The CDR3 bases are TGTGCCAGCAGTCCTTCTGTGCTAACTGAAGCTTTCTTT.

This rearrangement joins TRBV29-1 to TRBJ1-2; TRBD1 matches 7 bases. The CDR3 extends over 17 amino acids. V dropped 3 bases and J dropped 3; count of bases not matched to a gene: 16. The V gene's germline CDR1 is SQVTM and CDR2 ANQGSEA. In DNA form, the CDR3 reads TGCAGCGTTGAGGGAGAAGGGACAGCCCGACTCTACTATGGCTACACCTTC. The encoded protein is CSVEGEGTARLYYGYTF.

The V gene is TRBV19, the J gene TRBJ2-2; TRBD2 agrees at 10 bases. Trimming cost V 3 bases and J 6 bases; bases outside gene matches: 10. Germline loops: CDR1 LNHDA, CDR2 SQIVND (reference sequence). This CDR3 region has 17 residues. The CDR3: CASSIRLSGGAAGELFF. In DNA form, the CDR3 reads TGTGCCAGTAGTATCCGGCTCAGCGGGGGGGCCGCCGGGGAGCTGTTTTTT. The full variable domain, with the rest looked up from reference TRBV19 and TRBJ2-2, is DGGITQSPKYLFRKEGQNVTLSCEQNLNHDAMYWYRQDPGQGLRLIYYSQIVNDFQKGDIAEGYSVSREKKESFPLTVTSAQKNPTAFYLCASSIRLSGGAAGELFFGEGSRLTVL.

This clonotype was picked up many times. This chain links TRBV11-1 with TRBJ2-7; TRBD2 matches 9 bases. The length of the CDR3 is 15 residues. V shed 4 bases and J 3 bases; nucleotides not matched to a gene: 7. The germline V gene has CDR1 SGHAT and CDR2 FQDESV (reference sequence). The chain's CDR3 is CASSSPTSGFYEQYF. In nucleotides, the CDR3 is TGTGCCAGCAGCTCACCGACTAGCGGATTCTACGAGCAGTACTTC. Full variable domain (outside the CDR3, taken from reference TRBV11-1 and TRBJ2-7): EAEVAQSPRYKITEKSQAVAFWCDPISGHATLYWYRQILGQGPELLVQFQDESVVDDSQLPKDRFSAERLKGVDSTLKIQPAELGDSAMYLCASSSPTSGFYEQYFGPGTRLTVT.

This clonotype was seen many times. V gene TRBV6-1 combines with J gene TRBJ2-5, with 7 bases lining up with TRBD2. Germline V CDR1 and CDR2: MNHNS, SASEGT. V lost 3 bases to trimming and J lost 9 bases; unmatched junction nucleotides: 16. The CDR3 contains 16 residues. CDR3 nucleotides: TGTGCCAGCAGTGAGTCGAAAGCGGGGACCCATAGGGCCCAGTACTTC. Residues: CASSESKAGTHRAQYF.

The V call is TRBV5-1, the J call TRBJ2-7; TRBD2 is a possible D gene (5 bases). This CDR3 region has 13 residues. Germline V gene lookup returns CDR1 SGHRS and CDR2 YFSETQ. V was trimmed by 0 bases and J by 3 bases, leaving 7 bases between them. CDR3 bases: TGCGCCAGCAGCTTGGGGGAGCACTACGAGCAGTACTTC. Protein sequence: CASSLGEHYEQYF.

The V call is TRBV7-6, the J call TRBJ2-7; 8 nucleotides match TRBD1. In germline, CDR1 is SGHVS, CDR2 FNYEAQ. V dropped 5 bases and J dropped 3; count of bases not matched to a gene: 3. This CDR3 comprises 13 residues. Written as DNA, the CDR3 is TGTGCCAGCAGCCTGGGACAGGTCTACGAGCAGTACTTC. Translating gives CASSLGQVYEQYF. Looking up the rest from reference TRBV7-6 and TRBJ2-7 gives the full variable domain: GAGVSQSPRYKVTKRGQDVALRCDPISGHVSLYWYRQALGQGPEFLTYFNYEAQQDKSGLPNDRFSAERPEGSISTLTIQRTEQRDSAMYRCASSLGQVYEQYFGPGTRLTVT.

V usage is TRBV7-2 and J usage is TRBJ2-6; tentative D call: TRBD2 (5 bases). Per the germline V gene, CDR1 is SGHTA and CDR2 is FQGNSA. This CDR3 is 16 amino acids long. V lost 1 base to trimming and J lost 2 bases, with 9 bases between them. CDR3 sequence: CASSLVPGAGANVLTF. The CDR3 coding sequence is TGTGCCAGCAGCTTAGTTCCCGGGGCTGGGGCCAACGTCCTGACTTTC.

The chain is built from TRBV3-1 and TRBJ2-5, with D possibly being TRBD2 (6 bases). CDR3 length: 16 residues. The germline V gene encodes CDR1 LGHDT and CDR2 YNNKEL (reference sequence). V lost 2 bases and J 4 bases, leaving 17 bases between the germline ends. The DNA for the CDR3 is TGTGCCAGCAGCCAAACGCCTAGCGATGCGCGAGAGACCCAGTACTTC. Its translation is CASSQTPSDARETQYF.

This clonotype was counted many times. This chain links TRBV7-2 with TRBJ2-1, with 7 bases identical to TRBD1. Trimming cost V 2 bases and J 5 bases; bases outside gene matches: 12. CDR3 length: 17 residues. CDR1 SGHTA and CDR2 FQGNSA come from the germline V gene. The CDR3 nucleotides are TGTGCCAGCAGCTTACCGAAAGACAGGGCCTGGGACAATGAGCAGTTCTTC. Translation: CASSLPKDRAWDNEQFF. Combining the CDR3 with reference TRBV7-2 and TRBJ2-1 gives the whole variable domain GAGVSQSPSNKVTEKGKDVELRCDPISGHTALYWYRQSLGQGLEFLIYFQGNSAPDKSGLPSDRFSAERTGGSVSTLTIQRTQQEDSAVYLCASSLPKDRAWDNEQFFGPGTRLTVL.

This clonotype has a count of ten or more. The rearrangement joins TRBV12-3 or TRBV12-4 to TRBJ2-1, with 8 bases fitting TRBD2. V dropped 6 bases and J dropped 8; count of bases not matched to a gene: 15. The CDR3 has 16 amino acids. The CDR3 loop reads CASRVAGSGGWDEQFF. In nucleotides, the CDR3 is TGTGCCAGCAGAGTAGCGGGGTCGGGAGGTTGGGATGAGCAGTTCTTC.

At least ten counts were recorded for this clonotype. The J gene is TRBJ1-2, the V gene TRBV7-2; the D is unclear. Germline loops: CDR1 SGHTA, CDR2 FQGNSA. The CDR3 runs to 13 residues. V lost 1 base and J 2 bases, leaving 5 bases between the germline ends. The CDR3 protein is CASSLGRNYGYTF. The CDR3, as DNA: TGTGCCAGCAGCTTAGGCAGAAACTATGGCTACACCTTC.

This clonotype was observed at least ten times. This likely comes from a read error, as the CDR3 has no conserved phenylalanine or tryptophan at its end. Because the CDR3's place on the DNA is in doubt, the DNA is left out and the CDR3 is given as listed by TCRdb. The chain joins TRBV10-2 to TRBJ2-7; no DNA check was done on the table's D call, TRBD1. The CDR3 is 12 amino acids in total, end residues counted. Germline values: CDR1 WSHSY, CDR2 SAAADI. CDR3 protein: CASSTGLGLERL.

There are a few counts of this clonotype. The chain has TRBV6-2 or TRBV6-3 and TRBJ2-3; 7 nucleotides agree with TRBD1. Germline trimming cut 2 bases from V and 3 bases from J; bases unmatched to any gene: 2. This CDR3 is 14 amino acids long. Germline values: CDR1 MNHEY, CDR2 SVGEGT. CDR3 DNA: TGTGCCAGCAGTTACGACAGGGTTACAGATACGCAGTATTTT. Its protein product is CASSYDRVTDTQYF.

This clonotype was recorded at least ten times. This chain uses TRBV6-6 with TRBJ2-3; TRBD1 might be the D (5 bases). Germline V gene data show CDR1 as MNHNY and CDR2 as SVGAGI (reference sequence). V lost 4 bases and J lost 2, with 13 bases in between. This CDR3 is 15 amino acids long. CDR3 coding DNA: TGTGCCAGCAGTTCGGCGACAGCGAACACAGATACGCAGTATTTT. Its protein is CASSSATANTDTQYF.

The V and J genes are TRBV7-8 and TRBJ1-5, with 12 bases fitting TRBD1. The V gene's germline CDR1 is SGHVS and CDR2 FQNEAQ. Unmatched junction bases numbered 13, after V lost 5 bases and J lost 11 bases. The CDR3 runs 16 residues. The DNA of the CDR3 is TGTGCCAGCAGCCTTTCCGGGACAGGGGGCCCCCCCACCCAGCATTTT. Its translation is CASSLSGTGGPPTQHF.

This clonotype showed up just a few times. The gene calls are TRBV7-9 and TRBJ2-7; maybe TRBD1 (5 bases). V shed 5 bases and J shed 3 bases, with 11 bases lying between them. Germline assignment: CDR1 SEHNR and CDR2 FQNEAQ (reference sequence). The CDR3 spans 13 residues. The CDR3 DNA reads as TGTGCCAGCAGCCTCCCCACAGGCTACGAGCAGTACTTC. This sequence encodes CASSLPTGYEQYF.

The rearrangement joins TRBV7-9 to TRBJ2-7, with 9 bases aligning to TRBD1. V shed 5 bases and J 6 bases; nucleotides not matched to a gene: 11. The CDR3 extends over 15 amino acids. Germline lookup yields CDR1 SEHNR and CDR2 FQNEAQ (reference sequence). DNA for the CDR3: TGTGCCAGCAGCCCACCGCCGGGACAGGGTGCCGAGCAGTACTTC. Residues: CASSPPPGQGAEQYF.

This chain connects TRBV5-1 to TRBJ2-1; TRBD2 matches at 8 bases. Looked up from germline, CDR1 is SGHRS and CDR2 is YFSETQ. The CDR3 covers 17 residues. Unmatched junction bases numbered 19, after V lost 4 bases and J lost 10 bases. DNA of the CDR3: TGCGCCAGCAGCCCCAGCGCGGGGACTAGGGGGGAGGGGGAGCAGTTCTTC. Its protein is CASSPSAGTRGEGEQFF.